This TCR beta chain was sequenced for a study of blood T cell repertoires in COVID-19. As for the study in general: Samples representing acute and convalescent COVID-19 were sourced from the United States, Italy and Spain. T cells, B-cell-depleted T cells, or PBMCs supplied cDNA or gDNA.

J lost 6 bases, V lost 5 bases, and 6 bases had no gene match. This CDR3 has 14 amino acids. Germline CDR1 LGHNA, CDR2 YSLEER. Source study methods: Amplification from reference gene primers served as the basis for estimated nucleated cell counts. Data came from immunoSEQ multiplex PCR; TCRdb stores just in-frame clones and leaves some out. Clone size and V and J calls were adopted from that table, with D and trimming inferred from the DNA. The table shows around 150,000 clones, with about 84% occurring only once. The sample consisted of peripheral blood. The sequence derives from a woman in her fifties or sixties with acute or convalescent COVID-19. The V and J genes are TRBV4-3 and TRBJ1-1, with 10 nucleotides matching TRBD1. The CDR3 bases are TGCGCCAGCAGCACCCGACAGGGGGCGGCTGAAGCTTTCTTT. Its translation is CASSTRQGAAEAFF.